The 31 T cell receptor beta chains listed next were all sequenced from one sample in a study of blood T cell repertoires in COVID-19. Data came from immunoSEQ multiplex PCR; TCRdb stores just in-frame clones and leaves some out. The table has 150,000 to 200,000 clones, around 88% seen once; the top ten hold around 8.6%. The sequencing sample was made of PBMCs or T cells enriched from blood (not recorded which). The receptors derive from a woman aged 25 to 45 who had recovered from COVID-19.

The gene calls are TRBV4-1 and TRBJ2-7; TRBD1 might be the D (5 bases). The CDR3 contains 16 residues. The V end lost 10 bases, the J end lost 2 bases, and 24 bases lay between the germline ends. CDR1 is MGHRA, CDR2 YSYEKL, per germline. CDR3 protein: CAMTRMGLRGTYEQYF. The CDR3 bases are TGCGCCATGACACGGATGGGGCTAAGGGGTACCTACGAGCAGTACTTC.

The chain uses TRBV2 and TRBJ1-2; D not certain. The CDR3 runs 14 residues. Germline values: CDR1 SNHLY, CDR2 FYNNEI. Trimming stripped 3 bases from V and 7 bases from J, with 15 bases between. The CDR3 reads CASSDRQTRIGYTF. CDR3 DNA sequence: TGTGCCAGCAGTGACCGGCAGACTCGTATTGGCTACACCTTC. Together with reference TRBV2 and TRBJ1-2, the CDR3 gives the full variable domain: EPEVTQTPSHQVTQMGQEVILRCVPISNHLYFYWYRQILGQKVEFLVSFYNNEISEKSEIFDDQFSVERPDGSNFTLKIRSTKLEDSAMYFCASSDRQTRIGYTFGSGTRLTVV.

This chain links TRBV6-6 with TRBJ2-1; 13 nucleotides agree with TRBD2. J lost 5 bases, V lost 5 bases, and 9 bases had no gene match. The CDR3 runs to 17 residues. Germline CDR1 and CDR2: MNHNY and SVGAGI (reference sequence). The DNA for the CDR3 is TGTGCCAGCAGTCGGACTAGCGGGAGTGCTACTAACAATGAGCAGTTCTTC. Protein product: CASSRTSGSATNNEQFF.

The chain is built from TRBV5-4 and TRBJ2-7; 9 positions match TRBD2. The length of the CDR3 is 14 residues. CDR1 SGHNT and CDR2 YYREEE come from the germline V gene (reference sequence). J gave up 4 bases and V 0 bases, and 2 bases lay outside the gene matches. This chain's CDR3 is CASSLGREGYEQYF. The DNA of the CDR3 is TGTGCCAGCAGCTTGGGGCGGGAGGGATACGAGCAGTACTTC.

V gene TRBV27 combines with J gene TRBJ2-3; 7 nucleotides line up with TRBD2. CDR1 MNHEY and CDR2 SMNVEV come from the germline V gene (reference sequence). Trimming at V came to 3 bases and at J to 4 bases, leaving 7 bases not matched to a gene. The CDR3 extends over 15 amino acids. CDR3 coding DNA: TGTGCCAGCAGTTTCATGCGGGAGTACGCAGATACGCAGTATTTT. Protein sequence: CASSFMREYADTQYF.

The chain uses TRBV19 and TRBJ2-1; 7 nucleotides agree with TRBD2. J was trimmed by 4 bases and V by 2 bases; bases with no gene match: 14. The CDR3 runs 18 residues. Germline values: CDR1 LNHDA, CDR2 SQIVND (reference sequence). DNA of the CDR3: TGTGCCAGTAGTATATCCCCCTATACTAGCGAGTCTTACAATGAGCAGTTCTTC. It codes for CASSISPYTSESYNEQFF.

The V gene is TRBV18, the J gene TRBJ1-4, with 7 bases fitting TRBD1. Germline lookup yields CDR1 KGHSH and CDR2 LQKENI. The junction had 23 bases not matched to a gene; V was cut back by 4 bases and J by 6 bases. The CDR3 has 20 residues. The CDR3, as DNA: TGTGCCAGCTCACTATCACCGGCGGACAGGTATACCCCACGATATGAAAAACTGTTTTTT. Protein sequence: CASSLSPADRYTPRYEKLFF.

This clone occurred once. The chain combines TRBV19 with TRBJ2-3; TRBD2 matches at 10 bases. The junction had 7 bases not matched to a gene; V was cut back by 8 bases and J by 2 bases. Germline values: CDR1 LNHDA, CDR2 SQIVND (reference sequence). This CDR3 contains 15 residues. The CDR3 DNA reads TGTGCCAGTGCTAGCAGCGGGAGGGCCACAGATACGCAGTATTTT. Protein product: CASASSGRATDTQYF.

J is TRBJ1-5 and V is TRBV12-3 or TRBV12-4; 8 nucleotides align to TRBD1. With 5 bases clipped from V and 10 bases from J, the junction kept 7 bases outside the gene matches. There are 13 residues in the CDR3. CDR3 amino acids: CASSARTGKPQHF. The CDR3 bases are TGTGCCAGCAGTGCCCGGACAGGGAAACCCCAGCATTTT.

The V call is TRBV29-1, the J call TRBJ2-7; TRBD1 agrees at 9 bases. Germline V gives CDR1 SQVTM, CDR2 ANQGSEA. The CDR3 length is 15 residues. Germline trimming cut 0 bases from V and 0 bases from J; bases unmatched to any gene: 3. The CDR3 reads CSVEDRDRVSYEQYF. The CDR3 DNA sequence: TGCAGCGTTGAAGATCGGGACAGGGTCTCCTACGAGCAGTACTTC.

The chain has TRBV10-3 and TRBJ2-7; 7 positions match TRBD1. Germline loops: CDR1 ENHRY, CDR2 SYGVKD. The CDR3 length is 15 residues. The ends lost 4 bases at V and 6 bases at J; junction bases unmatched: 12. The CDR3 loop is CAISGNRGPSGEQYF. The CDR3 nucleotides read TGTGCCATCAGTGGAAACAGGGGTCCATCTGGCGAGCAGTACTTC.

This chain connects TRBV19 to TRBJ1-2; 9 bases align to TRBD1. With 9 bases clipped from V and 3 bases from J, the junction kept 11 bases outside the gene matches. The CDR3 runs to 15 residues. In germline, CDR1 is LNHDA, CDR2 SQIVND (reference sequence). CDR3 sequence: CASLPTGGSDYGYTF. The CDR3 nucleotides read TGTGCCAGCCTCCCGACAGGGGGTTCTGACTATGGCTACACCTTC.

The CDR3 nucleotides read TGTGCCAGCAGCTCAGGACAGGATGGCTACACCTTC. Translating it yields CASSSGQDGYTF. This chain uses TRBV11-2 with TRBJ1-2; TRBD1 aligns across 7 bases. The CDR3 runs 12 residues. The junction had 2 bases not matched to a gene; V was cut back by 4 bases and J by 6 bases. The germline V gene encodes CDR1 SGHAT and CDR2 FQNNGV.

This chain connects TRBV6-1 to TRBJ2-1; the D gene is possibly TRBD1 (8 bases). The V and J ends lost 2 bases and 15 bases respectively, with 29 bases between them. Germline loops: CDR1 MNHNS, CDR2 SASEGT. The CDR3 is 17 amino acids. CDR3 nucleotides: TGTGCCAGCAGTGAATTACAGGGGGGCTCAATCGGGACTACTCGGTTCTTC. It encodes CASSELQGGSIGTTRFF.

This chain joins TRBV5-1 and TRBJ1-1; no reliable D call. The length of the CDR3 is 12 residues. Trimming stripped 5 bases from V and 3 bases from J, with 8 bases between. Germline V gene data show CDR1 as SGHRS and CDR2 as YFSETQ. CDR3 in DNA: TGCGCCAGCAGTTCGTCTGACACTGAAGCTTTCTTT. The encoded protein is CASSSSDTEAFF.

The chain employs TRBV5-1 and TRBJ1-6; the D gene is possibly TRBD1 (5 bases). Germline CDR1 is SGHRS and CDR2 is YFSETQ. The V and J ends lost 4 bases and 7 bases respectively, with 9 bases between them. There are 13 residues in the CDR3. The CDR3 bases are TGCGCCAGCAGCGGCCAGGGAAATTCACCCCTCCACTTT. It codes for CASSGQGNSPLHF.

The chain is built from TRBV28 and TRBJ1-5; tentative D call: TRBD1 (6 bases). The CDR3 is made up of 16 amino acids. The V gene lost 2 bases and the J gene lost 1 base, with 12 bases spanning the gap. CDR1 MDHEN and CDR2 SYDVKM come from the germline V gene. This CDR3 reads CASSLTWDKSNQPQHF. CDR3 nucleotide sequence: TGTGCCAGCAGTTTAACTTGGGACAAGAGCAATCAGCCCCAGCATTTT.

This rearrangement joins TRBV2 to TRBJ2-5; 9 bases agree with TRBD2. This CDR3 spans 17 amino acids. Trimming took 4 bases from V and 5 from J; bases not matched to a gene: 14. Germline V gene data show CDR1 as SNHLY and CDR2 as FYNNEI. The CDR3 loop is CASSGEGRGRAGETQYF. CDR3 DNA: TGTGCCAGCAGTGGAGAGGGTCGCGGGAGGGCCGGGGAGACCCAGTACTTC.

The rearrangement joins TRBV6-9 to TRBJ2-5; 9 bases are shared with TRBD2. The CDR3 is made up of 15 amino acids. V was pared by 2 bases and J by 2 bases, with 3 bases of the junction left unmatched. Germline V gene lookup returns CDR1 MNHGY and CDR2 SVAAGI. This chain's CDR3 is CASSYGGRGQETQYF. The CDR3 nucleotides read TGTGCCAGCAGTTATGGCGGGAGGGGGCAAGAGACCCAGTACTTC.

The CDR3 DNA reads as TGTGCCACCAGCAGGAGCCCCCTAGCGGGAGTCCCAAATACGCAGTATTTT. Its protein product is CATSRSPLAGVPNTQYF. This rearrangement joins TRBV15 to TRBJ2-3, with 10 bases identical to TRBD2. V dropped 3 bases and J dropped 7; count of bases not matched to a gene: 13. There are 17 residues in the CDR3. The germline gives CDR1 LNHNV, CDR2 YYDKDF (reference sequence). Full variable domain (missing parts from reference TRBV15 and TRBJ2-3): DAMVIQNPRYQVTQFGKPVTLSCSQTLNHNVMYWYQQKSSQAPKLLFHYYDKDFNNEADTPDNFQSRRPNTSFCFLDIRSPGLGDTAMYLCATSRSPLAGVPNTQYFGPGTRLTVL.

The chain couples TRBV5-4 to TRBJ2-3, with D perhaps TRBD1 (5 bases). V lost 2 bases and J 2 bases, leaving 12 bases between the germline ends. The germline V gene has CDR1 SGHNT and CDR2 YYREEE (reference sequence). The CDR3 is made up of 15 amino acids. The CDR3 nucleotides read TGTGCCAGCAGCTTTGGAAGGGGATCCACAGATACGCAGTATTTT. Translating it yields CASSFGRGSTDTQYF.

This chain links TRBV2 with TRBJ1-4; 7 bases line up with TRBD1. The CDR3 spans 15 residues. Trimming removed 7 bases from V and 4 bases from J; junction bases left unmatched: 9. The germline CDR1 and CDR2 sequences are SNHLY and FYNNEI. The CDR3 DNA reads TGTGCCAGCATAACCGGACAGGCCGATAATGAAAAACTGTTTTTT. It translates to CASITGQADNEKLFF.

V and J are TRBV28 and TRBJ2-7; 7 bases are a match to TRBD1. Germline loops: CDR1 MDHEN, CDR2 SYDVKM. This CDR3 is built from 15 residues. The V gene end was trimmed by 6 bases and the J gene end by 0 bases; junction bases not matched to a gene: 8. The CDR3 reads CASSRNWDSSYEQYF. In DNA, the CDR3 is TGTGCCAGCAGCCGAAATTGGGACAGCTCCTACGAGCAGTACTTC.

J is TRBJ2-1 and V is TRBV28; D remains ambiguous. The CDR3 consists of 15 residues. Deletions cut 2 bases from V and 0 bases from J, with 8 bases between. Germline CDR1 MDHEN, CDR2 SYDVKM. CDR3 bases: TGTGCCAGCAGTTTAGCGGAGAGCTCCTACAATGAGCAGTTCTTC. As protein: CASSLAESSYNEQFF.

This chain connects TRBV7-9 to TRBJ1-1; 7 bases are a match to TRBD1. Germline CDR1 is SEHNR and CDR2 is FQNEAQ (reference sequence). The CDR3 has 17 residues. The V and J ends lost 3 bases and 0 bases, in that order; junction bases with no gene match: 10. CDR3: CASSLSHGQVLNTEAFF. The CDR3 nucleotides read TGTGCCAGCAGCTTGTCACACGGACAGGTCTTGAACACTGAAGCTTTCTTT.

This clone has only one observation. The chain has TRBV7-9 and TRBJ2-7; a possible D gene is TRBD1 (5 bases). The CDR3 totals 17 residues. Per germline, CDR1 SEHNR and CDR2 FQNEAQ (reference sequence). Trimming cost V 3 bases and J 2 bases, with 20 bases left between them. This CDR3 reads CASSFGSSRDGTYEQYF. CDR3 nucleotide sequence: TGTGCCAGCAGCTTTGGGTCCTCCAGGGATGGGACCTACGAGCAGTACTTC. The full variable domain, rest sourced from reference TRBV7-9 and TRBJ2-7, is DTGVSQNPRHKITKRGQNVTFRCDPISEHNRLYWYRQTLGQGPEFLTYFQNEAQLEKSRLLSDRFSAERPKGSFSTLEIQRTEQGDSAMYLCASSFGSSRDGTYEQYFGPGTRLTVT.

This rearrangement joins TRBV7-3 to TRBJ2-1, with 13 bases lining up with TRBD2. CDR1 is SGHTA and CDR2 is FQGTGA in the germline V gene. The CDR3 spans 13 residues. Losses at the gene ends were 5 bases for V and 10 bases for J; bases not matched to a gene: 2. The CDR3 reads CASSPGLAGEQFF. The CDR3 region has the DNA TGTGCCAGCAGCCCGGGACTAGCGGGAGAGCAGTTCTTC.

The sample holds a few counts of this clone. The chain recombines TRBV9 with TRBJ2-1; 8 bases line up with TRBD2. CDR1 SGDLS and CDR2 YYNGEE come from the germline V gene. The CDR3 is 17 residues long. The V segment lost 3 bases and the J segment 3 bases; nucleotides outside the gene matches: 11. The CDR3 nucleotides read TGTGCCAGCAGCGCACTATCCCGGGGACTAGACTACAATGAGCAGTTCTTC. Translation: CASSALSRGLDYNEQFF.

V usage is TRBV4-2 and J usage is TRBJ2-7; TRBD2 matches at 12 bases. This CDR3 is 16 amino acids long. Germline CDR1 reads LGHNA; CDR2 reads YNFKEQ. Trimming at V came to 0 bases and at J to 2 bases, leaving 2 bases not matched to a gene. The CDR3 nucleotides are TGTGCCAGCAGCCAAGAGGCTAGCGGGAGGGCCTACGAGCAGTACTTC. Translating it yields CASSQEASGRAYEQYF.

The chain uses TRBV30 and TRBJ1-1, with TRBD1 identical over 7 bases. Germline CDR1 is GTSNPN and CDR2 is SVGIG (reference sequence). The CDR3 covers 12 residues. V lost 0 bases to trimming and J lost 6 bases; unmatched junction nucleotides: 1. In DNA, the CDR3 is TGTGCCTGGAGTGTAGGACAGGCTGAAGCTTTCTTT. It encodes CAWSVGQAEAFF.

The CDR3 DNA is TGTGCCAGCAGTCCACGATCCGGTGCAGGGGGTATACTAGTAGGCAACAATGAGCAGTTCTTC. It yields the protein CASSPRSGAGGILVGNNEQFF. This chain links TRBV6-6 with TRBJ2-1; 7 bases line up with TRBD1. After removal of 5 bases from V and 5 bases from J, the junction contained 27 bases not matched to a gene. Germline V gene sequence: CDR1 MNHNY, CDR2 SVGAGI (reference sequence). This CDR3 is 21 amino acids long.